The present TCR beta chain was sequenced within a study of OX40 agonist ivuxolimab in advanced cancers. Study at large: Previous treatment with anti-PD-1, anti-PD-L1 or anti-CTLA-4 therapy was allowed; about 37% had received some.

Germline assignment: CDR1 MGHRA and CDR2 YSYEKL. V lost 3 bases and J 10 bases, leaving 15 bases between the germline ends. The CDR3 has 14 amino acids. The protocol was immunoSEQ multiplex PCR, while the TCRdb copy is restricted to in-frame clones and leaves out a portion. The sample contains about 66,000 clones, over 65% of which appear only once. This clonotype was sampled from an adult with an advanced solid tumor such as melanoma, head and neck, liver or kidney cancer. The source was CD4+ or CD8+ T cells sorted from blood, collected in a trial of the OX40 agonist ivuxolimab. V usage is TRBV4-1 and J usage is TRBJ1-4; D might be TRBD1 (5 bases). The CDR3 DNA sequence: TGCGCCAGCAGCCACGCTAAGGACGGGGGAAAACTGTTTTTT. This translates into CASSHAKDGGKLFF.